This entry concerns a single TCR beta chain. What it binds is unknown. The germline V and J ends were trimmed by 4 bases and 2 bases, with 9 bases remaining between them. This CDR3 is 14 amino acids long. The germline CDR1 and CDR2 sequences are SGHAT and FQNNGV. This sample stems from a study of T cell responses to AZD1222 COVID-19 vaccine. Broader study findings: CD4 TCRs covered the whole spike, strongest at regions 160-218 and 743-854.

The table came from immunoSEQ multiplex PCR; TCRdb's copy has only in-frame clones and leaves some out. Here the sample spans about 160,000 clones, 85% to 90% being singletons. V is TRBV11-2 and J is TRBJ1-5, with D possibly being TRBD1 (6 bases). Sequencing was performed on peripheral blood, taken 28 days after the second AZD1222 dose. This sequence was found in an adult who received the AZD1222 COVID-19 vaccine. This chain's CDR3 is CASSSGEGNQPQHF. For the CDR3, the DNA is TGTGCCAGCAGCTCAGGGGAGGGCAATCAGCCCCAGCATTTT.